The 18 T cell receptor beta chains below all came from one sample that was sequenced in a study of T cell responses to AZD1222 COVID-19 vaccine. Sequencing used immunoSEQ multiplex PCR; TCRdb keeps in-frame clones, though not all of them. This repertoire shows 120,000 to 150,000 clones, around nine tenths found once; its top ten account for approximately 2.7%. The sample here was peripheral blood, taken on day 0 of MenACWY control vaccination. The receptor source for this set is an adult in good health.

This clone turned up a few times. The chain combines TRBV12-2 with TRBJ1-3; TRBD1, the table's D call, was not compared with the DNA. TRBV12-2 is deemed a pseudogene. This CDR3 has 14 residues. The CDR3 here is CASRGDISGNTIYF. CDR3 DNA: TGTGCAAGTCGCGGGGACATCTCTGGAAACACCATATATTTT.

V is TRBV19 and J is TRBJ2-1, with D unclear. V lost 6 bases and J lost 0, with 6 bases in between. The germline V gene encodes CDR1 LNHDA and CDR2 SQIVND (reference sequence). The CDR3 is 13 residues long. CDR3 sequence reads: CASRASSYNEQFF. In DNA form, the CDR3 reads TGTGCCAGTAGGGCGAGCTCCTACAATGAGCAGTTCTTC.

The V gene is TRBV5-1, the J gene TRBJ1-6, with D hard to call. Germline V gene sequence: CDR1 SGHRS, CDR2 YFSETQ. V lost 0 bases, J lost 5 bases, and 12 bases lay in between. The CDR3 has 16 residues. As DNA, the CDR3 is TGCGCCAGCAGCTTGGGGTCGGGCAGGAATAATTCACCCCTCCACTTT. Encoded protein: CASSLGSGRNNSPLHF.

The chain employs TRBV6-6 and TRBJ2-2; D assignment may be TRBD1 or TRBD2 (5 bases each). V lost 4 bases and J 9 bases, leaving 6 bases between the germline ends. Germline-derived CDR1 and CDR2 are MNHNY and SVGAGI (reference sequence). The CDR3 length is 11 residues. CDR3 DNA: TGTGCCAGCAGTTGGGGGAGGGAGCTGTTTTTT. Amino acids: CASSWGRELFF.

The J gene is TRBJ2-7, the V gene TRBV9, with D maybe TRBD2 (5 bases). This CDR3 region has 15 residues. V dropped 4 bases and J dropped 0 bases, with 14 bases sitting between them. Germline values: CDR1 SGDLS, CDR2 YYNGEE. CDR3 residues: CASSLGGSSSYEQYF. CDR3 nucleotides: TGTGCCAGCAGCCTTGGAGGTTCGAGCTCCTACGAGCAGTACTTC.

This chain connects TRBV28 to TRBJ1-6, with 7 bases fitting TRBD1. The germline gives CDR1 MDHEN, CDR2 SYDVKM. This CDR3 spans 14 amino acids. V trimming: 5 bases; J trimming: 6 bases; junction bases outside the gene matches: 4. DNA for the CDR3: TGTGCCAGCAGTACCGGGACAGCTAATTCACCCCTCCACTTT. Its protein is CASSTGTANSPLHF.

The gene calls are TRBV6-5 and TRBJ2-3; D gene uncertain. The V end was cut by 0 bases, the J end by 5 bases, with 6 bases between. The CDR3 is made up of 13 amino acids. Germline values: CDR1 MNHEY, CDR2 SVGAGI. CDR3 amino acids: CASSYSMLDTQYF. The CDR3 DNA reads as TGTGCCAGCAGTTACTCGATGTTAGATACGCAGTATTTT.

The J gene is TRBJ1-2, the V gene TRBV10-3; no clear D gene. Looked up from germline, CDR1 is ENHRY and CDR2 is SYGVKD. The CDR3 covers 12 residues. With 2 bases removed from V and 8 bases from J, the gap between germline ends came to 9 bases. DNA of the CDR3: TGTGCCATCAGTGAGGGTAGTCGGGGCTACACCTTC. This encodes CAISEGSRGYTF.

The chain combines TRBV27 with TRBJ1-5; 7 bases agree with TRBD1. The trim removed 2 bases at V and 3 bases at J, leaving 1 base unmatched. Per the germline V gene, CDR1 is MNHEY and CDR2 is SMNVEV (reference sequence). The CDR3 has 14 amino acids. Here the CDR3 DNA reads TGTGCCAGCAGTTTAAGGGGGCCCAATCAGCCCCAGCATTTT. Protein product: CASSLRGPNQPQHF.

The V call is TRBV27, the J call TRBJ2-7; D is unresolved. Germline V lookup: CDR1 MNHEY, CDR2 SMNVEV (reference sequence). CDR3 length: 14 amino acids. Trimming took 3 bases from V and 6 from J, leaving 15 bases between them. The CDR3 here is CASSFSGGSGEQYF. DNA of the CDR3: TGTGCCAGCAGTTTCTCCGGCGGATCGGGCGAGCAGTACTTC.

Notes on this clone: Other DNA sequences from this sample encode an identical CDR3 as well. J is TRBJ2-3 and V is TRBV6-5; no clear D gene. Trimming shortened V by 3 bases and J by 6 bases, and 7 bases separated the two germline ends. CDR3 length: 12 amino acids. Germline CDR1 MNHEY, CDR2 SVGAGI. Written as DNA, the CDR3 is TGTGCCAGCAGTTATTCCGGGGATACGCAGTATTTT. The encoded protein is CASSYSGDTQYF.

The CDR3 region is CASSTTGVASNQPQHF. In nucleotides, the CDR3 is TGTGCCAGTAGTACCACAGGGGTTGCTAGCAATCAGCCCCAGCATTTT. The chain recombines TRBV19 with TRBJ1-5; TRBD1 matches at 7 bases. The CDR3 spans 16 residues. Trimming took 4 bases from V and 0 from J; bases not matched to a gene: 6. Germline assignment: CDR1 LNHDA and CDR2 SQIVND (reference sequence).

J is TRBJ1-1 and V is TRBV7-2; no clear D. With 0 bases removed from V and 7 bases from J, the gap between germline ends came to 12 bases. The CDR3 spans 14 residues. From germline, CDR1 is SGHTA and CDR2 FQGNSA. The CDR3 reads CASSLAREFSEAFF. The DNA of the CDR3 is TGTGCCAGCAGCTTAGCGAGAGAGTTCAGTGAAGCTTTCTTT.

This sequence joins TRBV9 and TRBJ1-2, with a possible D match to TRBD1 (6 bases). Germline-derived CDR1 and CDR2 are SGDLS and YYNGEE. The CDR3 totals 16 residues. The ends were cut back, 3 bases at V and 2 bases at J, with 17 bases in the middle. CDR3 sequence: CASSGSVGGGNYGYTF. The CDR3 nucleotides are TGTGCCAGCAGCGGCTCGGTGGGAGGGGGGAACTATGGCTACACCTTC.

The chain combines TRBV6-5 with TRBJ2-3; D call uncertain. Germline-derived CDR1 and CDR2 are MNHEY and SVGAGI. The CDR3 runs to 11 residues. With 6 bases removed from V and 5 bases from J, the gap between germline ends came to 6 bases. In DNA, the CDR3 is TGTGCCAGCAGCCTCATAGATACGCAGTATTTT. Its translation: CASSLIDTQYF.

The V and J genes are TRBV20-1 and TRBJ1-2; no firm D call. The V and J ends lost 3 bases and 4 bases respectively, with 9 bases between them. The CDR3 contains 12 residues. Germline CDR1 and CDR2: DFQATT and SNEGSKA (reference sequence). The CDR3 spells CSASLPGYGYTF. The CDR3 nucleotides read TGCAGTGCTAGTCTCCCGGGCTATGGCTACACCTTC.

The V gene is TRBV19, the J gene TRBJ2-1; unclear D gene. This CDR3 has 14 residues. Germline V gene lookup returns CDR1 LNHDA and CDR2 SQIVND (reference sequence). Trimming shortened V by 4 bases and J by 7 bases, and 14 bases separated the two germline ends. CDR3 in DNA: TGTGCCAGTAGTACTGGGGTAATGGAGAATGAGCAGTTCTTC. Protein product: CASSTGVMENEQFF.

V gene TRBV28 combines with J gene TRBJ1-1; D unclear. The CDR3 extends over 11 amino acids. The V gene lost 3 bases and the J gene lost 8 bases, with 7 bases spanning the gap. Germline CDR1 and CDR2: MDHEN and SYDVKM. The CDR3 nucleotides are TGTGCCAGCAGTTTGGAACAGGAAGCTTTCTTT. Its translation: CASSLEQEAFF.